The clone carrying this T cell receptor beta chain has more than one count but fewer than ten. The sample comes from a study of blood T cell repertoires in COVID-19. Overall study: COVID-19 samples, acute and convalescent, were from the United States, Italy and Spain. In each case, the material was cDNA or gDNA derived from T cells, B-cell-depleted T cells, or PBMCs.

The CDR3 covers 15 residues. CDR1 and CDR2 (germline): MDHEN, SYDVKM. The junction had 8 bases not matched to a gene; V was cut back by 8 bases and J by 4 bases. Sequencing was performed with immunoSEQ multiplex PCR; in TCRdb, only in-frame clones are kept and a portion is missing. This sample has 35,000 to 45,000 clones, with 60% to 85% found just once. The receptor's source is a man aged 70-80 years with active or convalescent COVID-19. Sequencing was done on a sample of peripheral blood. The V and J genes are TRBV28 and TRBJ2-2; 9 positions agree with TRBD1. CDR3 in DNA: TGTGCCAGCCACGTGGACAGGGGTATCACCGGGGAGCTGTTTTTT. Its translation: CASHVDRGITGELFF.